The 5 T cell receptor beta chains in this list originate from one sample, sequenced in a study of shared clonotypes between healthy human individuals. Measured with immunoSEQ multiplex PCR; TCRdb has only the in-frame clones, and not every one. Altogether some 2,100,000 clones are present, 90% to 96% being singletons, with the ten largest covering approximately 0.13%. The sequencing input was naive CD4+ T cells sorted from blood. The sample's subset: CD45RA+ positively selected. The receptor source for this set is a man aged 18 to 35 in good health.

The V and J genes are TRBV10-3 and TRBJ2-7; possible D gene TRBD2, 6 bases. V lost 7 bases, J lost 2 bases, and 21 bases lay in between. Germline loops: CDR1 ENHRY, CDR2 SYGVKD. The CDR3 loop spans 16 amino acids. The CDR3 sequence: CAITTRSGEDAYEQYF. The CDR3 DNA reads TGTGCCATCACTACGAGGTCGGGGGAGGACGCCTACGAGCAGTACTTC.

Points on this clone: The same CDR3 can be traced to other DNA sequences in this sample. The rearrangement joins TRBV7-2 to TRBJ2-1; 9 nucleotides line up with TRBD2. The CDR3 has 14 amino acids. Losses at the gene ends were 5 bases for V and 7 bases for J; bases not matched to a gene: 6. Germline loops: CDR1 SGHTA, CDR2 FQGNSA. CDR3 protein: CASSPGLARNEQFF. The CDR3 nucleotides read TGTGCCAGCAGCCCAGGACTAGCGCGAAATGAGCAGTTCTTC. Combining the CDR3 with reference TRBV7-2 and TRBJ2-1 gives the whole variable domain GAGVSQSPSNKVTEKGKDVELRCDPISGHTALYWYRQSLGQGLEFLIYFQGNSAPDKSGLPSDRFSAERTGGSVSTLTIQRTQQEDSAVYLCASSPGLARNEQFFGPGTRLTVL.

The chain couples TRBV6-5 to TRBJ1-5, with TRBD1 matching over 9 bases. The CDR3 consists of 15 residues. The junction had 5 bases not matched to a gene; V was cut back by 4 bases and J by 4 bases. The germline V gene encodes CDR1 MNHEY and CDR2 SVGAGI. Here the CDR3 DNA reads TGTGCCAGCAGTTTCTCCGGGACAGGGAATCAGCCCCAGCATTTT. Residues: CASSFSGTGNQPQHF.

V gene TRBV27 combines with J gene TRBJ2-7, with 10 bases lining up with TRBD2. This CDR3 is built from 16 residues. The V gene end was trimmed by 1 base and the J gene end by 2 bases; junction bases not matched to a gene: 5. The V gene's germline CDR1 is MNHEY and CDR2 SMNVEV (reference sequence). The CDR3 DNA follows: TGTGCCAGCAGTTTATATCCTAGCGGGGGTACCTACGAGCAGTACTTC. It yields the protein CASSLYPSGGTYEQYF.

About this clone itself: This specimen includes other DNA sequences encoding the same CDR3. This rearrangement joins TRBV5-1 to TRBJ2-7; D unclear. Germline-derived CDR1 and CDR2 are SGHRS and YFSETQ. CDR3 length: 12 residues. V gave up 2 bases and J gave up 4 bases, with 7 bases separating them. The CDR3 here is CASSLGNYEQYF. The DNA of the CDR3 is TGCGCCAGCAGCTTAGGGAATTACGAGCAGTACTTC.